This T cell receptor (beta chain) was captured by sequencing in a study of CD8 T cells in ankylosing spondylitis. Study conclusions and caveats: Ankylosing spondylitis blood seemed to carry a telltale TCR beta motif made of under ten highly homologous variants.

A word on this clonotype: The antigen remains unidentified.

CDR3 length: 15 amino acids. Germline V gives CDR1 SGHRS, CDR2 YFSETQ. The ends lost 4 bases at V and 1 base at J; junction bases unmatched: 5. Scientists made TCR beta libraries using quantitative 5'-RACE with molecular barcodes. MiXCR, applied by TCRdb to the 5' RACE reads, yields one record per CDR3 protein. Of more than 250,000 distinct CDR3 sequences listed, less than 10% were seen once; the top ten hold roughly 14%. Sequenced: blood, either unsorted or a sorted T cell fraction (not recorded which). The sequence came from a male donor with ankylosing spondylitis. The chain links TRBV5-1 to TRBJ1-1; 9 nucleotides match TRBD1. For the CDR3, the DNA is TGCGCCAGCAGCACCGGGACAGGGTCGAACACTGAAGCTTTCTTT. It codes for CASSTGTGSNTEAFF. The full variable domain, its missing parts supplied by reference TRBV5-1 and TRBJ1-1, is KAGVTQTPRYLIKTRGQQVTLSCSPISGHRSVSWYQQTPGQGLQFLFEYFSETQRNKGNFPGRFSGRQFSNSRSEMNVSTLELGDSALYLCASSTGTGSNTEAFFGQGTRLTVV.